These 9 T cell receptor beta chains were sequenced from one sample in a study of cytomegalovirus exposure and HLA in healthy donors. PCR involved 60 Vbeta and 13 Jbeta primers. The table came from immunoSEQ multiplex PCR; TCRdb's copy has only in-frame clones and leaves some out. This sample has under 100,000 clones, with approximately 65% found just once. Sequences were obtained from PBMCs. All receptors derive from a woman in her twenties or thirties in good health and CMV-seropositive.

A note on this clone: The DNA is left out, because the CDR3 cannot be placed on it with certainty; the CDR3 is given as TCRdb lists it. The rearrangement joins TRBV21-1 to TRBJ2-3; the D call of TRBD2 is as the table states it, not checked on the DNA. TRBV21-1 is annotated as a pseudogene. The CDR3 spans 17 residues, counting both ends. CDR3 amino acids: CASSKVGAGSYTDTQYF.

This chain uses TRBV6-4 with TRBJ2-1; 11 bases align to TRBD2. CDR1 and CDR2 from the germline V gene are MRHNA and SNTAGT. This CDR3 spans 15 amino acids. V shed 3 bases, J shed 6 bases, and the junction held 4 bases outside the gene matches. The CDR3 spells CASSEDSGGGNEQFF. In DNA form, the CDR3 reads TGTGCCAGCAGTGAAGATAGCGGGGGGGGCAATGAGCAGTTCTTC.

This clone was counted between two and nine times. The chain joins TRBV7-2 to TRBJ2-7, with 7 bases fitting TRBD1. This CDR3 contains 14 residues. Looked up from germline, CDR1 is SGHTA and CDR2 is FQGNSA. The ends lost 3 bases at V and 1 base at J; junction bases unmatched: 3. CDR3 amino acids: CASSLGTVSYEQYF. The DNA of the CDR3 is TGTGCCAGCAGCTTGGGGACAGTTTCCTACGAGCAGTACTTC. Full variable domain (outside the CDR3, taken from reference TRBV7-2 and TRBJ2-7): GAGVSQSPSNKVTEKGKDVELRCDPISGHTALYWYRQSLGQGLEFLIYFQGNSAPDKSGLPSDRFSAERTGGSVSTLTIQRTQQEDSAVYLCASSLGTVSYEQYFGPGTRLTVT.

The V and J genes are TRBV28 and TRBJ1-5; maybe TRBD1 (5 bases). This CDR3 comprises 14 residues. CDR1 and CDR2 (germline): MDHEN, SYDVKM. Trimming pared 7 bases from V and 4 bases from J, leaving 14 bases between. CDR3 region: CASTAIQANQPQHF. The CDR3 DNA is TGTGCCAGCACTGCAATACAGGCGAATCAGCCCCAGCATTTT.

The chain uses TRBV27 and TRBJ2-5, with D perhaps matching TRBD2 (6 bases). Per the germline V gene, CDR1 is MNHEY and CDR2 is SMNVEV (reference sequence). The CDR3 is 15 amino acids. The germline V and J ends were trimmed by 3 bases and 5 bases, with 16 bases remaining between them. The CDR3 sequence: CASSFAGTTTETQYF. CDR3 DNA sequence: TGTGCCAGCAGTTTTGCGGGGACGACAACGGAGACCCAGTACTTC.

This clone was picked up a small number of times. V gene TRBV5-1 combines with J gene TRBJ1-1; 12 positions agree with TRBD1. V gave up 3 bases and J gave up 4 bases; unmatched junction bases: 4. Per the germline V gene, CDR1 is SGHRS and CDR2 is YFSETQ. This CDR3 contains 15 residues. Here the CDR3 DNA reads TGCGCCAGCAGCTCCGGGACAGGGGGCGTCACTGAAGCTTTCTTT. This sequence encodes CASSSGTGGVTEAFF. The whole variable domain, filled in from reference TRBV5-1 and TRBJ1-1, reads KAGVTQTPRYLIKTRGQQVTLSCSPISGHRSVSWYQQTPGQGLQFLFEYFSETQRNKGNFPGRFSGRQFSNSRSEMNVSTLELGDSALYLCASSSGTGGVTEAFFGQGTRLTVV.

This CDR3 reads CASSIGSGLYNSPLHF. The CDR3 DNA reads TGTGCCAGTAGTATAGGATCGGGTCTTTATAATTCACCCCTCCACTTT. V gene TRBV19 combines with J gene TRBJ1-6; the D is unclear. The CDR3 is made up of 16 amino acids. V lost 1 base and J 4 bases, leaving 11 bases between the germline ends. Germline CDR1 and CDR2: LNHDA and SQIVND (reference sequence).

In the case of this clone: Sequence at one end of the junction differs from germline and may be a read error. The rearrangement uses TRBV7-9 and TRBJ1-2; D may be TRBD1 (6 bases). CDR1 and CDR2 from the germline V gene are SEHNR and FQNEAQ (reference sequence). CDR3 length equals 12 residues. The CDR3 nucleotides read TGTTCCAGCAGCTTAGGACAGTATGGCTACACCTTC. It encodes CSSSLGQYGYTF.

This rearrangement joins TRBV5-6 to TRBJ1-1, with D maybe TRBD1 (6 bases). CDR1 is SGHDT, CDR2 YYEEEE, per germline. V was trimmed by 4 bases and J by 4 bases, leaving 20 bases between them. The CDR3 has 16 residues. CDR3 protein: CASSLLWGTIGTEAFF. CDR3 in DNA: TGTGCCAGCAGCCTCCTGTGGGGGACAATCGGCACTGAAGCTTTCTTT.